This is a list of T cell receptor beta chains from one sample in a study of blood T cell repertoires in COVID-19. The protocol was immunoSEQ multiplex PCR, while the TCRdb copy is restricted to in-frame clones and leaves out a portion. The sample shows around 170,000 clones, around 80% of them seen only once. The sequencing input was peripheral blood. Receptors were obtained from a man aged 25 to 40 with active or convalescent COVID-19. Both conserved end residues are part of each CDR3. Fields, in order: clone size, D gene, V gene, J gene, CDR3 DNA, CDR3 protein. The D gene is left open where the match is weak. Rows give clone size only sometimes, using once, few, many, or a class for an expanded clone.

NA	TRBD1	TRBV14	TRBJ1-2	TGTGCCAGCAGCCTGACAGGGGCTAACTATGGCTACACCTTC	CASSLTGANYGYTF
few	NA	TRBV4-3	TRBJ2-7	TGCGCCAGCAGCCAATACGCGGGCTACTCCTACGAGCAGTACTTC	CASSQYAGYSYEQYF
NA	NA	TRBV9	TRBJ2-3	TGTGCCAGCAGCGTAGCTCCGGGGGGCATAGATACGCAGTATTTT	CASSVAPGGIDTQYF
NA	NA	TRBV5-1	TRBJ1-2	TGCGCCAGCAGCTCCCCAGTCGTTGGCTACACCTTC	CASSSPVVGYTF
NA	TRBD2	TRBV6-2/TRBV6-3	TRBJ2-3	TGTGCCAGCAGTTACATACCTTCTCCTGCGGGAGGGACAGATACGCAGTATTTT	CASSYIPSPAGGTDTQYF
NA	NA	TRBV6-5	TRBJ2-4	TGTGCCAGCAGTCGGGACTCCAAATGGAAAAACATTCAGTACTTC	CASSRDSKWKNIQYF
few	NA	TRBV7-8	TRBJ2-7	TGTGCCAGCAGAGAAGGGGTTACCGACGAGCAGTACTTC	CASREGVTDEQYF
NA	NA	TRBV30	TRBJ2-1	TGTGCCTGGCAGGAGGTCAATGAGCAGTTCTTC	CAWQEVNEQFF
NA	NA	TRBV6-2/TRBV6-3	TRBJ2-7	TGTGCCAGCAGTGGAGGAGCGGCCGAGCAGTACTTC	CASSGGAAEQYF
NA	NA	TRBV5-1	TRBJ1-5	TGCGCCAGCAGCCTGGGACTCTACAATCAGCCCCAGCATTTT	CASSLGLYNQPQHF
NA	NA	TRBV2	TRBJ1-2	TGTGCCAGCAGTGAATTCCGGTACTATGGCTACACCTTC	CASSEFRYYGYTF
NA	NA	TRBV6-6	TRBJ1-2	TGTGCCAGCAGTTATGGTGAGGGAAACTATGGCTACACCTTC	CASSYGEGNYGYTF
once	NA	TRBV6-1	TRBJ1-6	TGTGCCAGCAGTGAAGACAGGGAGTCACCCCTCCACTTT	CASSEDRESPLHF
NA	NA	TRBV19	TRBJ1-4	TGTGCCAGTAAGGTCGGGACACGGAATGAAAAACTGTTTTTT	CASKVGTRNEKLFF
NA	NA	TRBV18	TRBJ1-5	TGTGCCAGCTCACCTTACGGAGTGGGCAATCAGCCCCAGCATTTT	CASSPYGVGNQPQHF
NA	TRBD1	TRBV11-1	TRBJ1-1	TGTGCCAGCAGCTTAGGGGACAGGTTGACTGAAGCTTTCTTT	CASSLGDRLTEAFF
NA	NA	TRBV12-3/TRBV12-4	TRBJ1-2	TGTGCCAGCAGTTTCTTCTCTAACTATGGCTACACCTTC	CASSFFSNYGYTF
NA	NA	TRBV7-9	TRBJ2-3	TGTGCCAGCAGCTTAGCTTTGTCCCACACAGATACGCAGTATTTT	CASSLALSHTDTQYF
NA	TRBD1	TRBV7-2	TRBJ1-2	TGTGCCAGCAGCCAAAGGACAGGGGTAGGCCCTAACTATGGCTACACCTTC	CASSQRTGVGPNYGYTF
NA	NA	TRBV10-3	TRBJ2-7	TGTGCCATCAGTGCCTCCCCTCTTCGCGACGAGCAGTACTTC	CAISASPLRDEQYF
NA	NA	TRBV6-5	TRBJ2-3	TGTGCCAGCAGTTACTCGGGCAGGATTAGCACAGATACGCAGTATTTT	CASSYSGRISTDTQYF
NA	TRBD1	TRBV4-3	TRBJ1-4	TGCGCCAGCAGCCAAGAGAAGGACAGGGGCGGCGAAAAACTGTTTTTT	CASSQEKDRGGEKLFF
NA	NA	TRBV3-1/TRBV3-2	TRBJ1-1	TGTGCCAGCAGCTTGGGCCGGAACACTGAAGCTTTCTTT	CASSLGRNTEAFF
NA	NA	TRBV7-6	TRBJ1-1	TGTGCCAGCAGCGTGCAGGGTCACACTGAAGCTTTCTTT	CASSVQGHTEAFF
NA	TRBD1	TRBV6-7	TRBJ2-2	TGTGCCAGCAGTTACGAGGGACAGGGGGCGGGGAACACCGGGGAGCTGTTTTTT	CASSYEGQGAGNTGELFF
NA	TRBD1	TRBV27	TRBJ2-7	TGTGCCAGCAGTTTATCCCCCGGACAGGCGTACGAGCAGTACTTC	CASSLSPGQAYEQYF
NA	TRBD1	TRBV9	TRBJ2-3	TGTGCCAGCAGCTTTCAACAGGGGGCGGATACGCAGTATTTT	CASSFQQGADTQYF
NA	NA	TRBV19	TRBJ2-7	TGTGCCAGTAGTATAGTGGGGCGTGAGGAGCAGTACTTC	CASSIVGREEQYF
NA	NA	TRBV4-1	TRBJ2-6	TGCGCCAGCAGCCCGGGGGTTCCAGTGGGGGCCAACGTCCTGACTTTC	CASSPGVPVGANVLTF
NA	TRBD1	TRBV6-5	TRBJ1-5	TGTGCCAGCAGTTTCAGGGGGCAAGGTCAGCCCCAGCATTTT	CASSFRGQGQPQHF
NA	TRBD1	TRBV10-3	TRBJ1-5	TGTGCCATCAGTGTGGACAGGGGAAATCAGCCCCAGCATTTT	CAISVDRGNQPQHF
few	NA	TRBV2	TRBJ2-7	TGTGCCAGCAGTTACAGCTCCTACGAGCAGTACTTC	CASSYSSYEQYF
NA	NA	TRBV28	TRBJ2-2	TGTGCCAGCAGTTTGATATCTCCGGCCGGGGAGCTGTTTTTT	CASSLISPAGELFF
NA	TRBD1	TRBV11-2	TRBJ1-5	TGTGCCAGCAGCTCCCGGACAGGGGGAGGCAATCAGCCCCAGCATTTT	CASSSRTGGGNQPQHF
few	TRBD2	TRBV27	TRBJ2-1	TGTGCCAGCAGTCTGGGACTAGCCCCTTACAATGAGCAGTTCTTC	CASSLGLAPYNEQFF
NA	TRBD2	TRBV3-1/TRBV3-2	TRBJ2-7	TGTGCCAGCAGCTGGAGGGCTAGCGGGAGCGACGAGCAGTACTTC	CASSWRASGSDEQYF
NA	NA	TRBV5-6	TRBJ1-6	TGTGCCAGCAGGACGACAGACCCCCTCCACTTT	CASRTTDPLHF
NA	TRBD1	TRBV24-1	TRBJ2-1	TGTGCCACCAGTGGGACCGGGACAGGTTACAATGAGCAGTTCTTC	CATSGTGTGYNEQFF
few	TRBD1	TRBV5-4	TRBJ2-2	TGTGCCGTCGGGGGACAGGGGGGGACCGGGGAGCTGTTTTTT	CAVGGQGGTGELFF
NA	NA	TRBV5-1	TRBJ2-2	TGCGCCAGCAGTACTACCGGGGAGCTGTTTTTT	CASSTTGELFF
NA	TRBD1	TRBV24-1	TRBJ2-2	TGTGCCACCAGTGACCAAAGACAGGGGAGCGGGGAGCTGTTTTTT	CATSDQRQGSGELFF
NA	TRBD2	TRBV11-2	TRBJ2-3	TGTGCCAGCAGCACCCCTAGCGGGAGGAGTTCGGATACGCAGTATTTT	CASSTPSGRSSDTQYF
few	NA	TRBV3-1/TRBV3-2	TRBJ1-2	TGTGCCAGCAGCCTCGGGAACTATGGCTACACCTTC	CASSLGNYGYTF
NA	NA	TRBV6-5	TRBJ1-4	TGTGCCAGCAGTTACTCGGAGGCTAATGAAAAACTGTTTTTT	CASSYSEANEKLFF
NA	NA	TRBV3-1/TRBV3-2	TRBJ2-7	TGTGCCAGCAGCCAGCCGGGACTCCAGTCCTACGAGCAGTACTTC	CASSQPGLQSYEQYF
NA	NA	TRBV30	TRBJ2-2	TGTGCCTGGAGGGGGAGGGGGACGGGGAGCCGGGAGCTGTTTTTT	CAWRGRGTGSRELFF
once	NA	TRBV6-5	TRBJ1-2	TGTGCCAGCAGTTACCCGGGGTATGGCTACACCTTC	CASSYPGYGYTF
NA	TRBD2	TRBV7-3	TRBJ2-1	TGTGCCAGCAGCTTAAAAACGTTAGCGGGGGGAGACAATGAGCAGTTCTTC	CASSLKTLAGGDNEQFF
few	NA	TRBV2	TRBJ1-2	TGTGCCAGCAGTGGAGGGGGGGACTTTGGCTACACCTTC	CASSGGGDFGYTF
NA	TRBD1	TRBV6-5	TRBJ1-2	TGTGCCAGTCGGACAGGGGGTGACTATGGCTACACCTTC	CASRTGGDYGYTF
NA	NA	TRBV5-5	TRBJ2-5	TGTGCCAGCAGCTTGCCCCGCGGGGAGACCCAGTACTTC	CASSLPRGETQYF
once	TRBD1	TRBV9	TRBJ2-1	TGTGCCAGCAGCGTAGCCCCAGGGGGAAACTACAATGAGCAGTTCTTC	CASSVAPGGNYNEQFF
NA	TRBD2	TRBV27	TRBJ2-7	TGTGCCAGCAGCCGGGGGCTAGCGGGGCCCTACGAGCAGTACTTC	CASSRGLAGPYEQYF
few	NA	TRBV3-1/TRBV3-2	TRBJ2-3	TGTGCCAGCGAACAGCGGGGCACAGATACGCAGTATTTT	CASEQRGTDTQYF
NA	NA	TRBV28	TRBJ1-5	TGTGCCAGCATCCTCGGGGGTAGCAATCAGCCCCAGCATTTT	CASILGGSNQPQHF
NA	NA	TRBV28	TRBJ1-2	TGTGCCAGCAGTTATCCGCGGTTGGGTGACGGCTACACCTTC	CASSYPRLGDGYTF
NA	NA	TRBV28	TRBJ1-2	TGTGCCAGCAGTTCCCGACTCGACTATGGCTACACCTTC	CASSSRLDYGYTF
NA	NA	TRBV6-5	TRBJ1-1	TGTGCCAGCAGTCCCTCGGTCTCCTTGAACACTGAAGCTTTCTTT	CASSPSVSLNTEAFF
NA	TRBD2	TRBV7-8	TRBJ2-2	TGTGCCAGCAGCCCCCCGCGTTGGTCCGGGGTGGGCCTAGCGGGGGGGCCCAGGTCCGGGGAGCTGTTTTTT	CASSPPRWSGVGLAGGPRSGELFF
NA	TRBD1	TRBV7-2	TRBJ1-6	TGTGCCAGCAGCTTAGCGGGGCTGAGTCGACAGGGCCAAAGGGGAAATTCACCCCTCCACTTT	CASSLAGLSRQGQRGNSPLHF